Following are 11 T cell receptor beta chains from one sample sequenced in a study of cytomegalovirus exposure and HLA in healthy donors (dated by TCRdb to about 2017). Libraries were made using the immunoSEQ multiplex PCR assay. A mixture of 60 forward primers for TCR Vbeta segments and 13 reverse primers for TCR Jbeta segments was used in the multiplex PCR. TCRdb's version of the immuneACCESS table is confined to in-frame rearrangements and falls short of the full clone set. An unresolved V gene accounts for under half of the shortfall where checked; the remainder is of unknown origin. The sample table holds some 110,000 clones, of which under 80% were seen once. Jointly, the top ten make up more than 3% of the sample. Specimen: PBMCs. The receptors were gathered from a man between 60 and 75 years old in good health and CMV-seronegative.

The CDR3 sequence: CASSPSGGNTIYF. CDR3 coding DNA: TGTGCCAGCAGCCCATCTGGCGGAAACACCATATATTTT. The chain uses TRBV28 and TRBJ1-3; no firm D call. Trimming removed 6 bases at V and 4 bases at J, with 10 bases between. Germline-derived CDR1 and CDR2 are MDHEN and SYDVKM. The length of the CDR3 is 13 residues.

The chain uses TRBV5-4 and TRBJ2-3; TRBD2 is a possible D gene (5 bases). The V end lost 4 bases, the J end lost 4 bases, and 10 bases lay between the germline ends. Per the germline V gene, CDR1 is SGHNT and CDR2 is YYREEE (reference sequence). This CDR3 is 13 amino acids long. CDR3 sequence (DNA): TGTGCCAGCAGCCTCGTGAGGGCAGATACGCAGTATTTT. This encodes CASSLVRADTQYF.

This chain links TRBV29-1 with TRBJ2-1; weak D call: TRBD1 (5 bases). The CDR3 sequence is 14 residues long. Germline V CDR1 and CDR2: SQVTM, ANQGSEA. Trimming shortened V by 6 bases and J by 3 bases, and 15 bases separated the two germline ends. DNA of the CDR3: TGCAGCGTCGACGCCCCAGGGTACTACAATGAGCAGTTCTTC. Protein product: CSVDAPGYYNEQFF.

The J gene is TRBJ1-5, the V gene TRBV28; D is unclear. This CDR3 has 15 amino acids. V gave up 5 bases and J gave up 2 bases, with 13 bases separating them. Looked up from germline, CDR1 is MDHEN and CDR2 is SYDVKM. CDR3 amino acids: CASSVTSNGNQPQHF. CDR3 nucleotides: TGTGCCAGCAGTGTTACTTCAAATGGCAATCAGCCCCAGCATTTT.

The chain employs TRBV11-2 and TRBJ2-7; D may be TRBD1 (6 bases). Germline V gene data show CDR1 as SGHAT and CDR2 as FQNNGV. Deletions cut 3 bases from V and 1 base from J, with 10 bases between. CDR3 length: 14 residues. DNA of the CDR3: TGTGCCAGCAGCTTGGCAGGGGTTTCCTACGAGCAGTACTTC. Encoded protein: CASSLAGVSYEQYF.

The V gene is TRBV5-1, the J gene TRBJ2-2; no clear D gene. Germline CDR1 SGHRS, CDR2 YFSETQ. CDR3 size: 14 residues. The V end lost 0 bases, the J end lost 4 bases, and 7 bases lay between the germline ends. CDR3 bases: TGCGCCAGCAGCTTGGAGTCGGGCACCGGGGAGCTGTTTTTT. This gives the protein CASSLESGTGELFF.

The chain joins TRBV6-1 to TRBJ1-2; D is possibly TRBD1 (5 bases). The CDR3 consists of 12 residues. The V gene's germline CDR1 is MNHNS and CDR2 SASEGT. V shed 3 bases and J shed 5 bases, with 7 bases lying between them. CDR3 protein: CASSDGGYGYTF. The CDR3 DNA reads TGTGCCAGCAGTGACGGGGGATATGGCTACACCTTC.

The DNA for the CDR3 is TGTGCCAGCAGCCCGGACAGACAAGAGACCCAGTACTTC. This encodes CASSPDRQETQYF. The J gene is TRBJ2-5, the V gene TRBV7-2; possibly TRBD1 for D (6 bases). Trimming pared 5 bases from V and 2 bases from J, leaving 9 bases between. This CDR3 has 13 residues. CDR1 SGHTA and CDR2 FQGNSA come from the germline V gene.

V usage is TRBV28 and J usage is TRBJ2-2; 8 bases align to TRBD1. V shed 6 bases and J 0 bases; nucleotides not matched to a gene: 3. Germline V lookup: CDR1 MDHEN, CDR2 SYDVKM. The CDR3 contains 15 residues. CDR3 sequence (DNA): TGTGCCAGCAGGCGGGACAGGACGAACACCGGGGAGCTGTTTTTT. It specifies CASRRDRTNTGELFF.

The chain carries TRBV7-2 and TRBJ1-5; 8 bases agree with TRBD1. This CDR3 comprises 17 residues. Germline V gene sequence: CDR1 SGHTA, CDR2 FQGNSA. Trimming at V came to 1 base and at J to 0 bases, leaving 5 bases not matched to a gene. This CDR3 reads CASSLGTGSRSNQPQHF. The DNA of the CDR3 is TGTGCCAGCAGCTTAGGGACAGGGAGTCGTAGCAATCAGCCCCAGCATTTT.

This clone has a handful of counts. The J gene is TRBJ1-1, the V gene TRBV7-8; unclear D gene. Trimming shortened V by 2 bases and J by 5 bases, and 9 bases separated the two germline ends. The CDR3 is 13 residues long. Germline-derived CDR1 and CDR2 are SGHVS and FQNEAQ. DNA for the CDR3: TGTGCCAGCAGCTTACGCTTCGGGACTGAAGCTTTCTTT. This translates into CASSLRFGTEAFF.